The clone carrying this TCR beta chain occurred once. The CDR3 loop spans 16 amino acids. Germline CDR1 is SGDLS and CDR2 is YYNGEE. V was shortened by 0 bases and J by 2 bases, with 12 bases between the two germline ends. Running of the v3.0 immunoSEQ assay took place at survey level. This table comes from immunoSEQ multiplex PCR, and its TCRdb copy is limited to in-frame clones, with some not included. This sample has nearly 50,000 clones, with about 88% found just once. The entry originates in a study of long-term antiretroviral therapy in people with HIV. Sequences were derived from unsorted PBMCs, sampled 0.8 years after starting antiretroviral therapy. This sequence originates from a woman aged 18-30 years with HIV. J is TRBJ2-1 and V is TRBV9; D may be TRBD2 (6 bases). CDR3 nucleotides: TGTGCCAGCAGCGTAGACGGGCGGGAAGCCTACAATGAGCAGTTCTTC. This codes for CASSVDGREAYNEQFF.